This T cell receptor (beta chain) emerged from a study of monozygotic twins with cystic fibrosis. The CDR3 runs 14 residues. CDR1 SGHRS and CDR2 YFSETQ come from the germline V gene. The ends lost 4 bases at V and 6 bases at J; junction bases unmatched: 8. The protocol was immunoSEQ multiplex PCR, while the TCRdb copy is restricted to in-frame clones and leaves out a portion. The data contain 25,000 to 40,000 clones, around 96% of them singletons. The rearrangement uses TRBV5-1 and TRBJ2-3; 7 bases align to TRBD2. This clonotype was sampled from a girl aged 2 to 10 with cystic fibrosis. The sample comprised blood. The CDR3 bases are TGCGCCAGCAGCCCGGGGAGCGGGATGGATACGCAGTATTTT. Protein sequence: CASSPGSGMDTQYF.